The sequence of this T cell receptor beta chain was determined in a study of shared clonotypes between healthy human individuals. Study-wide context: Contributing individuals were two females and a few males aged 18 to 49.

The naive CD8 population came from CD45RO-negative cells selected for CCR7, without terminally differentiated effector memory CD45RA+ cells. Study results and caveats: Clonotype sharing among the donors was expected to vary with sequencing depth. Across subsets, estimated richness was generally greater for naive than for memory populations. Naive CD4 clonotypes overlapped across a few donors at about 5%.

About this clone: Its antigen is unknown.

Germline V gene lookup returns CDR1 PRHDT and CDR2 FYEKMQ (reference sequence). CDR3 length: 15 residues. With 4 bases clipped from V and 4 bases from J, the junction kept 6 bases outside the gene matches. Sequencing used immunoSEQ multiplex PCR; TCRdb keeps in-frame clones, though not all of them. This table has around 600,000 clones, approximately 95% appearing once. The V and J genes are TRBV13 and TRBJ2-1; 8 nucleotides line up with TRBD1. The sequenced sample was naive CD8+ T cells sorted from blood. The source of this sequence is a woman aged 25 to 39 in good health. CDR3 sequence: CASSYRGVEYNEQFF. As DNA, the CDR3 is TGTGCCAGCAGCTACAGGGGGGTTGAGTACAATGAGCAGTTCTTC.